Shown below are 32 T cell receptor beta chains from a single sample sequenced in a study of shared T cell receptors in the human thymus. Method: immunoSEQ multiplex PCR; TCRdb's copy keeps in-frame clones and lacks some. Of roughly 710,000 clones listed, 80% to 90% are singletons. These data are also associated with another study on human thymus T cells.

Sequenced: thymocytes. These receptors were taken from a girl younger than two with a congenital heart defect.

The rearrangement joins TRBV11-2 to TRBJ2-5, with 7 bases identical to TRBD2. CDR1 is SGHAT, CDR2 FQNNGV, per germline. This CDR3 contains 15 residues. The V gene end was trimmed by 1 base and the J gene end by 2 bases; junction bases not matched to a gene: 4. The CDR3 is CASSLGRGRQETQYF. The CDR3 region has the DNA TGTGCCAGCAGCTTAGGGCGGGGGAGACAAGAGACCCAGTACTTC.

This clone appeared a few times. This rearrangement joins TRBV5-1 to TRBJ2-7, with 7 bases aligning to TRBD2. Germline V gene lookup returns CDR1 SGHRS and CDR2 YFSETQ. The CDR3 loop spans 16 amino acids. V lost 3 bases and J lost 1; bases outside the gene matches: 10. This CDR3 is CASSWGGDPTSYEQYF. As DNA, the CDR3 is TGCGCCAGCAGCTGGGGGGGGGACCCAACTTCCTACGAGCAGTACTTC. Full variable domain (outside the CDR3, taken from reference TRBV5-1 and TRBJ2-7): KAGVTQTPRYLIKTRGQQVTLSCSPISGHRSVSWYQQTPGQGLQFLFEYFSETQRNKGNFPGRFSGRQFSNSRSEMNVSTLELGDSALYLCASSWGGDPTSYEQYFGPGTRLTVT.

In this sample, this clone turned up once. This sequence joins TRBV7-9 and TRBJ1-2; D not certain. Looked up from germline, CDR1 is SEHNR and CDR2 is FQNEAQ (reference sequence). The V gene lost 1 base and the J gene lost 7 bases, with 16 bases spanning the gap. This CDR3 has 15 amino acids. The CDR3 sequence: CASSLDAVGEGGYTF. In nucleotides, the CDR3 is TGTGCCAGCAGCTTAGACGCGGTGGGCGAGGGTGGCTACACCTTC.

The genes are TRBV27 and TRBJ2-7; TRBD2 might be the D (6 bases). CDR1 and CDR2 from the germline V gene are MNHEY and SMNVEV (reference sequence). Deletions cut 7 bases from V and 7 bases from J, with 17 bases between. This CDR3 comprises 13 residues. CDR3: CASTNWGGVEQYF. The CDR3 bases are TGTGCCAGCACCAACTGGGGCGGGGTGGAGCAGTACTTC.

The V gene is TRBV27, the J gene TRBJ2-3, with TRBD2 matching 7 bases. This CDR3 contains 21 residues. Germline-derived CDR1 and CDR2 are MNHEY and SMNVEV (reference sequence). After removal of 1 base from V and 2 bases from J, the junction contained 21 bases not matched to a gene. The CDR3 DNA sequence: TGTGCCAGCAGTTTATTCCCAAATATCCCACAGCGGGGCGGCTCCACAGATACGCAGTATTTT. It translates to CASSLFPNIPQRGGSTDTQYF.

The chain carries TRBV14 and TRBJ2-7; tentative D call: TRBD2 (6 bases). Germline loops: CDR1 SGHDN, CDR2 FVKESK. The CDR3 runs 16 residues. V lost 2 bases and J lost 4, with 18 bases in between. The CDR3 here is CASSQTVRGIFYEQYF. The CDR3 DNA follows: TGTGCCAGCAGCCAAACCGTCCGGGGGATCTTTTACGAGCAGTACTTC.

This clone has a handful of counts. The chain couples TRBV4-3 to TRBJ1-2; no clear D. The CDR3 length is 13 residues. V lost 2 bases and J lost 7, with 11 bases in between. The V gene's germline CDR1 is LGHNA and CDR2 YSLEER. In DNA form, the CDR3 reads TGCGCCAGCAGCCAATGGGAGTCGTTTGGCTACACCTTC. Translating gives CASSQWESFGYTF.

The DNA of the CDR3 is TGTGCCAGCGTTGGTGGGCCACCTGGGGCCAACGTCCTGACTTTC. Residues: CASVGGPPGANVLTF. This chain connects TRBV9 to TRBJ2-6; D remains unclear. CDR1 is SGDLS, CDR2 YYNGEE, per germline. The V and J ends lost 7 bases and 2 bases respectively, with 13 bases between them. The CDR3 sequence is 15 residues long. The complete variable domain, with remaining parts taken from reference TRBV9 and TRBJ2-6, reads DSGVTQTPKHLITATGQRVTLRCSPRSGDLSVYWYQQSLDQGLQFLIQYYNGEERAKGNILERFSAQQFPDLHSELNLSSLELGDSALYFCASVGGPPGANVLTFGAGSRLTVL.

The chain carries TRBV7-8 and TRBJ2-1; D is uncertain. CDR3 size: 12 residues. V was shortened by 5 bases and J by 6 bases, with 8 bases between the two germline ends. Looked up from germline, CDR1 is SGHVS and CDR2 is FQNEAQ. This CDR3 reads CASSPRSNEQFF. For the CDR3, the DNA is TGTGCCAGCAGCCCACGCAGCAATGAGCAGTTCTTC.

The chain recombines TRBV5-1 with TRBJ2-5; 11 bases align to TRBD2. The junction had 6 bases not matched to a gene; V was cut back by 8 bases and J by 3 bases. The CDR3 loop spans 14 amino acids. The V gene's germline CDR1 is SGHRS and CDR2 YFSETQ. The CDR3 DNA is TGCGCCAGTCAACTAGCGGGGGAGGAAGAGACCCAGTACTTC. This translates into CASQLAGEEETQYF.

The DNA of the CDR3 is TGTGCCAGTAGTATAGGCAGCGGGGGGGTCCCCGGGGAGCTGTTTTTT. Its translation: CASSIGSGGVPGELFF. The genes are TRBV19 and TRBJ2-2; 10 nucleotides agree with TRBD2. Germline V gene lookup returns CDR1 LNHDA and CDR2 SQIVND (reference sequence). The CDR3 contains 16 residues. Trimming at V came to 1 base and at J to 6 bases, leaving 5 bases not matched to a gene. Variable domain in full (rest from reference TRBV19 and TRBJ2-2): DGGITQSPKYLFRKEGQNVTLSCEQNLNHDAMYWYRQDPGQGLRLIYYSQIVNDFQKGDIAEGYSVSREKKESFPLTVTSAQKNPTAFYLCASSIGSGGVPGELFFGEGSRLTVL.

This chain links TRBV28 with TRBJ1-5; D uncertain. CDR1 and CDR2 from the germline V gene are MDHEN and SYDVKM. V lost 5 bases and J lost 1, with 33 bases in between. There are 22 residues in the CDR3. The CDR3 spells CASSKPVFRGSPIWESNQPQHF. The CDR3 coding sequence is TGTGCCAGCAGTAAACCAGTTTTTCGGGGTTCCCCAATTTGGGAGAGCAATCAGCCCCAGCATTTT.

The chain has TRBV14 and TRBJ2-5; D is unresolved. The CDR3 runs to 13 residues. Germline V gene data show CDR1 as SGHDN and CDR2 as FVKESK. Trimming shortened V by 1 base and J by 4 bases, and 7 bases separated the two germline ends. In nucleotides, the CDR3 is TGTGCCAGCAGCCAAGGGGCCAGAGAGACCCAGTACTTC. Protein product: CASSQGARETQYF.

In DNA form, the CDR3 reads TGTGCCAGCAGCCCAAAATCGGACAGGGGCACTTCTGGTTCACCCCTCCACTTT. Amino acid sequence: CASSPKSDRGTSGSPLHF. V is TRBV5-6 and J is TRBJ1-6, with 9 positions matching TRBD1. The V gene's germline CDR1 is SGHDT and CDR2 YYEEEE. J lost 9 bases, V lost 4 bases, and 17 bases had no gene match. The CDR3 has 18 residues.

The rearrangement joins TRBV2 to TRBJ2-7, with D possibly TRBD1 on 5 matching bases. This CDR3 spans 17 amino acids. Germline V gene data show CDR1 as SNHLY and CDR2 as FYNNEI. Trimming left V 3 bases short and J 0 bases short, with 18 bases between. The CDR3 reads CASSESQGTISSYEQYF. The CDR3 bases are TGTGCCAGCAGTGAGAGTCAGGGTACTATTTCCTCCTACGAGCAGTACTTC.

The CDR3 DNA follows: TGTGCCAGCAGCTTTGAATACGGGGAGACCCAGTACTTC. This codes for CASSFEYGETQYF. The chain links TRBV13 to TRBJ2-5; unclear D gene. The V end lost 3 bases, the J end lost 5 bases, and 10 bases lay between the germline ends. CDR1 and CDR2 from the germline V gene are PRHDT and FYEKMQ (reference sequence). This CDR3 has 13 residues.

The chain recombines TRBV13 with TRBJ2-2; D is unresolved. Germline lookup yields CDR1 PRHDT and CDR2 FYEKMQ (reference sequence). There are 15 residues in the CDR3. V shed 4 bases and J shed 1 base, with 10 bases lying between them. CDR3 DNA sequence: TGTGCCAGCAGCTGCATTCAGGTGAACACCGGGGAGCTGTTTTTT. Translated: CASSCIQVNTGELFF. Complete variable domain (other parts from reference TRBV13 and TRBJ2-2): AAGVIQSPRHLIKEKRETATLKCYPIPRHDTVYWYQQGPGQDPQFLISFYEKMQSDKGSIPDRFSAQQFSDYHSELNMSSLELGDSALYFCASSCIQVNTGELFFGEGSRLTVL.

The chain couples TRBV5-6 to TRBJ1-1; unclear D gene. Per germline, CDR1 SGHDT and CDR2 YYEEEE. The CDR3 is 15 amino acids. Trimming pared 1 base from V and 4 bases from J, leaving 14 bases between. CDR3 DNA sequence: TGTGCCAGCAGCTTGTTTTTTACGAGGATCACTGAAGCTTTCTTT. This gives the protein CASSLFFTRITEAFF. Supplemented by reference TRBV5-6 and TRBJ1-1, the full variable domain reads DAGVTQSPTHLIKTRGQQVTLRCSPKSGHDTVSWYQQALGQGPQFIFQYYEEEERQRGNFPDRFSGHQFPNYSSELNVNALLLGDSALYLCASSLFFTRITEAFFGQGTRLTVV.

This clone came up a few times. The chain joins TRBV28 to TRBJ1-4, with 7 nucleotides matching TRBD1. From germline, CDR1 is MDHEN and CDR2 SYDVKM. The CDR3 spans 17 residues. The ends lost 5 bases at V and 0 bases at J; junction bases unmatched: 9. The CDR3 reads CASSGRSGQPTNEKLFF. The CDR3 DNA reads as TGTGCCAGCAGTGGACGATCGGGACAGCCAACTAATGAAAAACTGTTTTTT.

The table lists this clone with a count of one. V and J are TRBV9 and TRBJ2-3; no reliable D call. The CDR3 contains 14 residues. Germline V CDR1 and CDR2: SGDLS, YYNGEE. The V and J ends lost 4 bases and 3 bases respectively, with 12 bases between them. The CDR3 is CASSPRPGTDTQYF. CDR3 DNA sequence: TGTGCCAGCAGCCCCCGTCCCGGGACAGATACGCAGTATTTT.

The table lists this clone with a few counts. One end of the junction is discordant with germline, which a read error may explain. The V call is TRBV5-1, the J call TRBJ1-2, with a weak D call TRBD1 (6 bases). The CDR3 runs to 16 residues. Germline CDR1 reads SGHRS; CDR2 reads YFSETQ. CDR3: CASTLRFDRLNLGYTF. The CDR3 DNA follows: TGCGCCAGCACCTTGCGATTCGACAGGTTGAACCTCGGCTACACCTTC.

This rearrangement joins TRBV5-5 to TRBJ1-2; the D gene is possibly TRBD1 (5 bases). CDR3 length: 17 residues. The germline V gene encodes CDR1 SGHKS and CDR2 YYEKEE (reference sequence). Trimming shortened V by 0 bases and J by 4 bases, and 19 bases separated the two germline ends. The CDR3 DNA is TGTGCCAGCAGCTTGGCGGCGGGGCCCCACCCCTTCTATGGCTACACCTTC. Amino acid sequence: CASSLAAGPHPFYGYTF.

The chain carries TRBV14 and TRBJ2-1; tentative D call: TRBD1 (5 bases). V lost 5 bases and J lost 6, with 17 bases in between. Germline CDR1 SGHDN, CDR2 FVKESK. The CDR3 is 15 residues long. The CDR3 here is CASSSQEIWGNEQFF. DNA of the CDR3: TGTGCCAGCAGCTCACAGGAGATTTGGGGCAATGAGCAGTTCTTC.

This chain uses TRBV7-9 with TRBJ2-5; possible D gene TRBD2, 6 bases. Germline V gene lookup returns CDR1 SEHNR and CDR2 FQNEAQ (reference sequence). The CDR3 runs to 13 residues. Trimming left V 5 bases short and J 8 bases short, with 15 bases between. The CDR3 region has the DNA TGTGCCAGCAGCCAATCGGGACTCGCAACCCAGTACTTC. Translating gives CASSQSGLATQYF.

This chain links TRBV4-1 with TRBJ1-3; D unresolved. The germline V and J ends were trimmed by 2 bases and 0 bases, with 11 bases remaining between them. This CDR3 is built from 16 residues. Germline V lookup: CDR1 MGHRA, CDR2 YSYEKL. The CDR3 region has the DNA TGCGCCAGCAGCCAATTTAGGAGGAACTCTGGAAACACCATATATTTT. Its translation: CASSQFRRNSGNTIYF.

CDR3 sequence: CASGLKPKETQYF. CDR3 nucleotide sequence: TGTGCTAGTGGTTTGAAGCCCAAAGAGACCCAGTACTTC. The chain links TRBV12-5 to TRBJ2-5; D unresolved. V gave up 2 bases and J gave up 3 bases, with 7 bases separating them. Looked up from germline, CDR1 is LGHNT and CDR2 is FRNRAP. The CDR3 runs to 13 residues. The variable domain in full, with the rest retrieved from reference TRBV12-5 and TRBJ2-5, is DARVTQTPRHKVTEMGQEVTMRCQPILGHNTVFWYRQTMMQGLELLAYFRNRAPLDDSGMPKDRFSAEMPDATLATLKIQPSEPRDSAVYFCASGLKPKETQYFGPGTRLLVL.

The rearrangement joins TRBV12-5 to TRBJ1-2; tentatively, D is TRBD1 (6 bases). The CDR3 runs to 15 residues. Per germline, CDR1 LGHNT and CDR2 FRNRAP. The germline V and J ends were trimmed by 4 bases and 0 bases, with 12 bases remaining between them. The CDR3 coding sequence is TGTGCTAGTGGTTCAGGGGTCCCAGCTAACTATGGCTACACCTTC. Translating it yields CASGSGVPANYGYTF.

The V gene is TRBV6-5, the J gene TRBJ1-1; D is possibly TRBD1 (5 bases). CDR3 length: 16 residues. V was shortened by 0 bases and J by 3 bases, with 14 bases between the two germline ends. Germline CDR1 reads MNHEY; CDR2 reads SVGAGI. The chain's CDR3 is CASSYSLPGGDTEAFF. CDR3 nucleotides: TGTGCCAGCAGTTACTCGTTGCCGGGGGGAGACACTGAAGCTTTCTTT.

The rearrangement uses TRBV11-2 and TRBJ2-7; the match to TRBD2 covers 9 bases. Germline trimming cut 1 base from V and 5 bases from J; bases unmatched to any gene: 15. Per the germline V gene, CDR1 is SGHAT and CDR2 is FQNNGV. The CDR3 runs 18 residues. CDR3 in DNA: TGTGCCAGCAGCTTAGGCGGGGGGGGGAACTGGGCTAGAGACGAGCAGTACTTC. Protein sequence: CASSLGGGGNWARDEQYF.

The gene calls are TRBV19 and TRBJ2-2; possible D gene TRBD1, 6 bases. The germline gives CDR1 LNHDA, CDR2 SQIVND (reference sequence). This CDR3 has 17 amino acids. Trimming removed 8 bases at V and 5 bases at J, with 24 bases between. The CDR3 protein is CASSGVRPRGQTGELFF. The DNA of the CDR3 is TGTGCCAGTTCTGGTGTCCGACCAAGGGGACAAACCGGGGAGCTGTTTTTT.

This chain connects TRBV9 to TRBJ1-1; possibly TRBD1 for D (5 bases). CDR1 and CDR2 from the germline V gene are SGDLS and YYNGEE. The length of the CDR3 is 14 residues. Trimming pared 4 bases from V and 2 bases from J, leaving 12 bases between. The CDR3 loop is CASSRGRANTEAFF. The DNA of the CDR3 is TGTGCCAGCAGCAGGGGCAGGGCCAACACTGAAGCTTTCTTT.

The table lists this clone with a few counts. J is TRBJ1-6 and V is TRBV27; D might be TRBD1 (5 bases). V was cut by 5 bases and J by 9 bases, with 14 bases left in between. The CDR3 is 14 amino acids. CDR1 is MNHEY and CDR2 is SMNVEV in the germline V gene (reference sequence). CDR3 DNA sequence: TGTGCCAGCAGTCCGACAGATCCTGTTTCACCCCTCCACTTT. Its protein is CASSPTDPVSPLHF.